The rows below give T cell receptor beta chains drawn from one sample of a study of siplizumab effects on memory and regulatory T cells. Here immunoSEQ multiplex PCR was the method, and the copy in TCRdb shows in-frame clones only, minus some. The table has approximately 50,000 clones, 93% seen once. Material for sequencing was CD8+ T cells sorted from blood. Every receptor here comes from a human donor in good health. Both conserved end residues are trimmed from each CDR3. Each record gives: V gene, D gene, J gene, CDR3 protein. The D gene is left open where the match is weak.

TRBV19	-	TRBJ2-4	ASSQVGRDQY
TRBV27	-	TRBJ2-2	ASSWAGSNTGELF
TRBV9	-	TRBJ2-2	ASSPSPGPGAGELF
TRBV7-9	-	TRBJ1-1	ASSLGSLLNTEAF
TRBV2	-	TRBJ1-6	ASSAAASSNSPLH
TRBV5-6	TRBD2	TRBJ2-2	ASSPLKVASGDTGELF
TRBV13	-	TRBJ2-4	ASSQRGQENIQY
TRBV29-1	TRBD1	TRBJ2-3	SGTGVDTQY
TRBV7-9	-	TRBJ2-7	ASSLGSYEQY
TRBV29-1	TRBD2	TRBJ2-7	SVPSGSSYEQY
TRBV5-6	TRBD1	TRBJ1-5	ASSLSGTGYQPQH
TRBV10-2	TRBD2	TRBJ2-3	ASSELAGVEDTQY
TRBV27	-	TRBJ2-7	ASSLTIAYEQY
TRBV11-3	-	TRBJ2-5	ASSLVGEETQY
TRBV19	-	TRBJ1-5	ASSIKADNRPQH
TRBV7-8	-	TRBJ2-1	ASSPYNNEQF
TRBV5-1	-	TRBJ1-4	ASSLVQGREKLF
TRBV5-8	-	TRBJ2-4	ASSPETGRNIQY
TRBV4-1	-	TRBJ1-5	ASSPIGKGSCSNQPQH
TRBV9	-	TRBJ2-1	ASSVARTRTHNEQF
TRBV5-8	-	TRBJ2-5	ASSLGRMGSETQY
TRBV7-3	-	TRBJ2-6	ASSQGVTGANVLT